This TCR beta chain was recovered during a study of T-cell reconstitution after alpha-beta-depleted transplantation in children. Whole-study findings and limits: About two months after transplant, alpha-beta T cells reportedly came from several hundred expanded graft clones. T-cell counts and diversity at one year following transplant were attributed mainly to newly produced T cells. TCRbeta diversity was high at day 60 in some patients (a result of surviving recipient T cells and thymic progenitors).

For this clonotype: The antigen remains unidentified.

The germline V and J ends were trimmed by 5 bases and 2 bases, with 13 bases remaining between them. Germline CDR1 and CDR2: MNHEY and SMNVEV (reference sequence). The CDR3 contains 14 residues. TCRbeta library construction was performed incorporating unique molecular identifiers. TCRdb reprocessed the PCR reads via MiXCR and lists one record per CDR3 protein. The sample has 600,000 to 800,000 distinct CDR3 sequences; around 12% are singletons. V and J are TRBV27 and TRBJ2-7; D remains unclear. The sample in question was PBMCs, obtained before TCRalphabeta/CD19-depleted stem cell transplant. The receptor comes from a girl aged 2 to 9 with congenital amegakaryocytic thrombocytopenia, due to receive a stem cell transplant. The CDR3 nucleotides are TGTGCCAGCAGTGAGTATGGTGCCCCCTACGAGCAGTACTTC. Translated, it gives CASSEYGAPYEQYF.